One sample yielded the 25 T cell receptor beta chains listed below, sequenced in a study of siplizumab effects on memory and regulatory T cells. This table comes from immunoSEQ multiplex PCR, and its TCRdb copy is limited to in-frame clones, with some not included. Among around 100,000 clones listed, 94% were seen once. The specimen sequenced was Tregs sorted from blood. These receptors were taken from a human donor in good health.

The rearrangement joins TRBV7-6 to TRBJ2-7; 8 nucleotides match TRBD2. Trimming cost V 4 bases and J 5 bases; bases outside gene matches: 13. This CDR3 region has 16 residues. Germline assignment: CDR1 SGHVS and CDR2 FNYEAQ. The CDR3 loop reads CASSWGRASGQDEQYF. CDR3 nucleotides: TGTGCCAGCAGCTGGGGGCGGGCTAGCGGGCAGGACGAGCAGTACTTC.

This chain connects TRBV6-5 to TRBJ1-4, with D possibly matching TRBD1 (5 bases). With 1 base removed from V and 8 bases from J, the gap between germline ends came to 14 bases. The germline V gene has CDR1 MNHEY and CDR2 SVGAGI. CDR3 length: 15 residues. This chain's CDR3 is CASSYFGGRGEKLFF. The CDR3 DNA is TGTGCCAGCAGTTACTTCGGAGGGAGGGGAGAAAAACTGTTTTTT.

The genes are TRBV28 and TRBJ2-7; perhaps TRBD2 as D (5 bases). Trimming stripped 6 bases from V and 2 bases from J, with 11 bases between. The length of the CDR3 is 13 residues. Germline loops: CDR1 MDHEN, CDR2 SYDVKM. CDR3: CASSPGYTYEQYF. CDR3 bases: TGTGCCAGCAGCCCGGGATATACCTACGAGCAGTACTTC.

The V gene is TRBV5-1, the J gene TRBJ2-3, with 7 bases aligning to TRBD1. Germline trimming cut 7 bases from V and 6 bases from J; bases unmatched to any gene: 14. The CDR3 contains 15 residues. From germline, CDR1 is SGHRS and CDR2 YFSETQ. The CDR3 DNA reads as TGCGCCAGCGGCCACGGGACAGCCTTGTTGGATACGCAGTATTTT. As protein: CASGHGTALLDTQYF.

This rearrangement joins TRBV11-2 to TRBJ2-5, with a weak D call TRBD2 (6 bases). This CDR3 region has 14 residues. CDR1 and CDR2 (germline): SGHAT, FQNNGV. Deletions cut 3 bases from V and 3 bases from J, with 11 bases between. CDR3 in amino acids: CASSFRRAKETQYF. The CDR3 DNA is TGTGCCAGCAGCTTCAGGAGGGCGAAAGAGACCCAGTACTTC.

The genes are TRBV6-5 and TRBJ1-1; 8 positions agree with TRBD1. Germline V gene lookup returns CDR1 MNHEY and CDR2 SVGAGI. With V trimmed by 5 bases and J by 5 bases, 4 bases remained unmatched. The CDR3 loop spans 13 amino acids. CDR3 DNA: TGTGCCAGCAGTCAGGACAGGGTGACTGAAGCTTTCTTT. It translates to CASSQDRVTEAFF.

This clone turned up a few times. The chain joins TRBV5-1 to TRBJ1-3; D ambiguous. Trimming left V 7 bases short and J 4 bases short, with 6 bases between. Per the germline V gene, CDR1 is SGHRS and CDR2 is YFSETQ. The CDR3 contains 11 residues. CDR3 sequence (DNA): TGCGCCAGCTCGTTCGGAAACACCATATATTTT. Protein: CASSFGNTIYF.

The genes are TRBV15 and TRBJ2-1; a weak D match, TRBD2 (6 bases). This CDR3 is built from 15 residues. With 4 bases removed from V and 5 bases from J, the gap between germline ends came to 15 bases. CDR1 is LNHNV and CDR2 is YYDKDF in the germline V gene (reference sequence). The CDR3 DNA sequence: TGTGCCACCAGCAACCGGGACTCACCCCACAATGAGCAGTTCTTC. Translated, it gives CATSNRDSPHNEQFF.

V gene TRBV5-1 combines with J gene TRBJ1-3; D not resolved. Germline V gene lookup returns CDR1 SGHRS and CDR2 YFSETQ. Trimming removed 1 base at V and 4 bases at J, with 9 bases between. CDR3 length: 14 amino acids. The CDR3 is CASSLSISGNTIYF. CDR3 bases: TGCGCCAGCAGCTTGTCCATCTCCGGAAACACCATATATTTT.

On this clone itself: A read error may account for a junction end that differs from germline. This sequence joins TRBV5-5 and TRBJ1-2; TRBD1 aligns across 9 bases. Germline V gene data show CDR1 as SGHKS and CDR2 as YYEKEE (reference sequence). There are 13 residues in the CDR3. DNA of the CDR3: TGTGCCAGCAGCTTGGTTACCGACAGGGGGTCCGCCTTC. Translation: CASSLVTDRGSAF.

V gene TRBV4-2 combines with J gene TRBJ2-5; a weak D match, TRBD1 (6 bases). The CDR3 is made up of 16 amino acids. V was shortened by 0 bases and J by 2 bases, with 13 bases between the two germline ends. Germline values: CDR1 LGHNA, CDR2 YNFKEQ. This chain's CDR3 is CASSQDSRRGQETQYF. CDR3 coding DNA: TGTGCCAGCAGCCAAGATAGTCGCAGGGGTCAAGAGACCCAGTACTTC.

This rearrangement joins TRBV5-1 to TRBJ2-1; 8 bases are a match to TRBD2. V was pared by 3 bases and J by 0 bases, with 11 bases of the junction left unmatched. The CDR3 consists of 18 residues. Germline CDR1 and CDR2: SGHRS and YFSETQ. CDR3 sequence reads: CASSSLAGQGPSYNEQFF. The CDR3 DNA reads as TGCGCCAGCAGCTCGTTAGCGGGGCAGGGCCCCTCCTACAATGAGCAGTTCTTC.

This clone was observed once. J is TRBJ2-5 and V is TRBV30; D ambiguous. V was clipped by 0 bases and J by 7 bases, with 9 bases between them. The CDR3 totals 12 residues. The germline V gene has CDR1 GTSNPN and CDR2 SVGIG (reference sequence). The CDR3 loop is CAWSVVVGTQYF. Written as DNA, the CDR3 is TGTGCCTGGAGTGTGGTGGTGGGGACCCAGTACTTC.

The chain uses TRBV6-5 and TRBJ2-2, with 8 positions matching TRBD1. The CDR3 runs to 15 residues. After removal of 6 bases from V and 5 bases from J, the junction contained 8 bases not matched to a gene. The germline CDR1 and CDR2 sequences are MNHEY and SVGAGI. The CDR3 spells CASRRDRRRTGELFF. The CDR3 coding sequence is TGTGCCAGCAGAAGGGACAGGCGAAGGACCGGGGAGCTGTTTTTT.

This CDR3 reads CASSKGGGERQLSEKLFF. The CDR3 region has the DNA TGTGCCAGCAGCAAGGGGGGAGGGGAGAGGCAACTAAGTGAAAAACTGTTTTTT. The chain recombines TRBV21-1 with TRBJ1-4. TRBV21-1 has pseudogene status. This CDR3 spans 18 amino acids.

CDR3 DNA: TGCGCCAGCAGTGAAGTCTCCGAGCAGTACTTC. It is translated as CASSEVSEQYF. V is TRBV10-2 and J is TRBJ2-7, with D hard to call. The germline V gene has CDR1 WSHSY and CDR2 SAAADI. V was trimmed by 3 bases and J by 6 bases, leaving 6 bases between them. The CDR3 is 11 residues long.

The V and J genes are TRBV18 and TRBJ1-5; D is uncertain. CDR1 is KGHSH, CDR2 LQKENI, per germline. This CDR3 is 17 amino acids long. V gave up 1 base and J gave up 6 bases, with 19 bases separating them. The CDR3 sequence: CASSPRYGFGNGQPQHF. CDR3 coding DNA: TGTGCCAGCTCACCACGGTACGGCTTTGGCAATGGTCAGCCCCAGCATTTT.

V and J are TRBV11-2 and TRBJ1-2; a weak D match, TRBD1 (6 bases). This CDR3 has 14 amino acids. V dropped 3 bases and J dropped 8 bases, with 16 bases sitting between them. Germline CDR1 and CDR2: SGHAT and FQNNGV. CDR3 nucleotides: TGTGCCAGCAGCTTCGAGGTCAGGGGAGAGGGCTACACCTTC. Translation gives CASSFEVRGEGYTF.

This rearrangement joins TRBV5-1 to TRBJ2-2, with TRBD2 identical over 8 bases. The CDR3 totals 19 residues. Looked up from germline, CDR1 is SGHRS and CDR2 is YFSETQ. With 3 bases clipped from V and 6 bases from J, the junction kept 19 bases outside the gene matches. The CDR3 DNA is TGCGCCAGCAGCTCAAGACTACAGCGAAGCGGGAGTGGGGCCGGGGAGCTGTTTTTT. This translates into CASSSRLQRSGSGAGELFF.

The table lists this clone with a count of one. This chain joins TRBV7-9 and TRBJ2-7; no reliable D call. V was pared by 3 bases and J by 2 bases, with 17 bases between. The CDR3 is 16 residues long. Germline values: CDR1 SEHNR, CDR2 FQNEAQ (reference sequence). DNA of the CDR3: TGTGCCAGCAGCTTGGGTGTCCAAACAATAGCCTACGAGCAGTACTTC. Protein product: CASSLGVQTIAYEQYF.

V usage is TRBV19 and J usage is TRBJ2-1; D could derive from TRBD1 or TRBD2 (5 bases each). V was cut by 5 bases and J by 11 bases, with 10 bases left in between. CDR3 length: 11 residues. Germline CDR1 reads LNHDA; CDR2 reads SQIVND (reference sequence). The CDR3 sequence: CASSDRDQQFF. The CDR3 nucleotides are TGTGCCAGTAGTGATAGGGACCAGCAGTTCTTC.

The rearrangement joins TRBV6-6 to TRBJ2-5, with 9 bases aligning to TRBD2. This CDR3 spans 15 amino acids. Germline values: CDR1 MNHNY, CDR2 SVGAGI (reference sequence). V lost 6 bases and J lost 5; bases outside the gene matches: 10. CDR3 DNA sequence: TGTGCCAGCAGCCCGAGTAGCGGGAGCTACGAGACCCAGTACTTC. Encoded protein: CASSPSSGSYETQYF.

The J gene is TRBJ2-5, the V gene TRBV21-1. TRBV21-1 is deemed a pseudogene. The CDR3 is made up of 14 amino acids. The CDR3 region is CASSNILGIGTQYF. CDR3 nucleotides: TGTGCCAGCAGCAATATTTTGGGGATCGGTACCCAGTACTTC.

This chain connects TRBV28 to TRBJ2-7; 7 positions match TRBD1. The CDR3 is 15 amino acids. CDR1 is MDHEN, CDR2 SYDVKM, per germline. J gave up 2 bases and V 7 bases, and 11 bases lay outside the gene matches. The CDR3, as DNA: TGTGCCAGCACTCCCCAAACAGGGGACGCCTACGAGCAGTACTTC. Translating it yields CASTPQTGDAYEQYF.

V usage is TRBV14 and J usage is TRBJ2-7; 7 nucleotides agree with TRBD2. Germline trimming cut 3 bases from V and 2 bases from J; bases unmatched to any gene: 1. Germline-derived CDR1 and CDR2 are SGHDN and FVKESK. There are 13 residues in the CDR3. Written as DNA, the CDR3 is TGTGCCAGCAGCCAGCTAGCGGCCTACGAGCAGTACTTC. Its protein is CASSQLAAYEQYF.